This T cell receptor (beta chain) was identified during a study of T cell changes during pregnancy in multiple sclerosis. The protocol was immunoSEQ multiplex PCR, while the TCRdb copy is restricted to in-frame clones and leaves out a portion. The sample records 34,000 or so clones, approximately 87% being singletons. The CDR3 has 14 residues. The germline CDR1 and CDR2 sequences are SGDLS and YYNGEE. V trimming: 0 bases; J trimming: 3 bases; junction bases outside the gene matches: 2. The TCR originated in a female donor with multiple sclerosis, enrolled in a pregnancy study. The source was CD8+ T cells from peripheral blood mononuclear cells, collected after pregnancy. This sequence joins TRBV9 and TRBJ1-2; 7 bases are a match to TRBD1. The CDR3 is CASSVAGQHYGYTF. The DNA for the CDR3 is TGTGCCAGCAGCGTAGCGGGACAGCACTATGGCTACACCTTC. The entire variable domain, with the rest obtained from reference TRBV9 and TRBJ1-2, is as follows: DSGVTQTPKHLITATGQRVTLRCSPRSGDLSVYWYQQSLDQGLQFLIQYYNGEERAKGNILERFSAQQFPDLHSELNLSSLELGDSALYFCASSVAGQHYGYTFGSGTRLTVV.